Shown below are 23 T cell receptor beta chains from a single sample sequenced in a study of blood T cells in healthy people across ages. Through a sample-barcoded 5' primer and a J-beta primer mix, a second PCR was run for roughly 7 to 12 cycles. TCRdb fed the 5' RACE reads into MiXCR, producing one record per CDR3 protein. This sample has approximately 600,000 distinct CDR3 sequences, with around 54% found just once. The specimen sequenced was blood. Receptors were obtained from a man in his 60s in good health.

This chain links TRBV5-1 with TRBJ1-2, with 7 positions matching TRBD1. The CDR3 is 13 amino acids. Germline values: CDR1 SGHRS, CDR2 YFSETQ. V lost 4 bases to trimming and J lost 8 bases; unmatched junction nucleotides: 8. The CDR3 nucleotides read TGCGCCAGCAGCCCGGGGACAGCGGGAGGCTACACCTTC. Translation gives CASSPGTAGGYTF.

This clonotype was counted only a few times. The chain is built from TRBV6-2 or TRBV6-3 and TRBJ2-5; the match to TRBD2 covers 8 bases. The V segment lost 0 bases and the J segment 5 bases; nucleotides outside the gene matches: 11. This CDR3 region has 17 residues. Germline loops: CDR1 MNHEY, CDR2 SVGEGT. The CDR3 DNA reads TGTGCCAGCAGTTACTCGAGGGTTGCGGGGGGTAGGGAGACCCAGTACTTC. Its protein is CASSYSRVAGGRETQYF.

This clonotype was seen a few times. The chain couples TRBV7-2 to TRBJ2-7, with a tentative D call TRBD2 (6 bases). In germline, CDR1 is SGHTA, CDR2 FQGNSA. Deletions cut 3 bases from V and 2 bases from J, with 11 bases between. The CDR3 has 14 residues. CDR3 DNA sequence: TGTGCCAGCAGCTTTCGCGGGGCCGCCTACGAGCAGTACTTC. Amino acids: CASSFRGAAYEQYF.

This clonotype was seen once. V gene TRBV20-1 combines with J gene TRBJ2-3, with TRBD2 identical over 8 bases. Germline V gene data show CDR1 as DFQATT and CDR2 as SNEGSKA (reference sequence). Trimming removed 5 bases from V and 0 bases from J; junction bases left unmatched: 4. The CDR3 consists of 14 residues. CDR3 amino acids: CSAVAGPSTDTQYF. In nucleotides, the CDR3 is TGCAGTGCTGTAGCGGGGCCTAGCACAGATACGCAGTATTTT.

The chain combines TRBV5-5 with TRBJ1-5; D uncertain. The CDR3 sequence is 13 residues long. Trimming shortened V by 4 bases and J by 3 bases, and 8 bases separated the two germline ends. Germline V gives CDR1 SGHKS, CDR2 YYEKEE (reference sequence). In DNA form, the CDR3 reads TGTGCCAGCAGCACCCGGGACAATCAGCCCCAGCATTTT. It specifies CASSTRDNQPQHF.

This rearrangement joins TRBV10-1 to TRBJ2-7; maybe TRBD1 (5 bases). Trimming took off 4 bases at V and 6 bases at J, with 13 bases between the two ends. The CDR3 extends over 13 amino acids. Germline V gene sequence: CDR1 WNHNN, CDR2 SYGVQD (reference sequence). For the CDR3, the DNA is TGCGCCAGCAGTGGACAGCCCACGGGCGAGCAGTACTTC. It encodes CASSGQPTGEQYF.

This clonotype occurred once. The chain uses TRBV5-1 and TRBJ2-3; TRBD2 aligns across 14 bases. The CDR3 totals 20 residues. Germline V gene data show CDR1 as SGHRS and CDR2 as YFSETQ. V gave up 4 bases and J gave up 2 bases; unmatched junction bases: 15. CDR3 DNA sequence: TGCGCCAGCAGCAGGGGACTAGCGGGGGATCCCCGGATCCTCACAGATACGCAGTATTTT. Translation gives CASSRGLAGDPRILTDTQYF.

This clonotype was detected only a few times. The chain uses TRBV4-1 and TRBJ2-4, with TRBD1 as a possible D gene (5 bases). Looked up from germline, CDR1 is MGHRA and CDR2 is YSYEKL. V was clipped by 3 bases and J by 4 bases, with 19 bases between them. This CDR3 is built from 17 residues. CDR3 nucleotide sequence: TGCGCCAGCAGCCAGGCCCAGAGGCAGGGAACAAAAAACATTCAGTACTTC. It yields the protein CASSQAQRQGTKNIQYF.

This chain joins TRBV6-4 and TRBJ2-6; 9 bases align to TRBD2. This CDR3 region has 16 residues. Looked up from germline, CDR1 is MRHNA and CDR2 is SNTAGT. V gave up 3 bases and J gave up 0 bases; unmatched junction bases: 0. CDR3 in amino acids: CASSERGGSGANVLTF. Here the CDR3 DNA reads TGTGCCAGCAGTGAGCGGGGGGGCTCTGGGGCCAACGTCCTGACTTTC.

V and J are TRBV29-1 and TRBJ2-2, with 8 bases fitting TRBD1. This CDR3 spans 14 amino acids. CDR1 is SQVTM, CDR2 ANQGSEA, per germline. After removal of 6 bases from V and 1 base from J, the junction contained 4 bases not matched to a gene. The CDR3 bases are TGCAGCGTGTCCAGGGGGCTGAACACCGGGGAGCTGTTTTTT. This codes for CSVSRGLNTGELFF.

The chain recombines TRBV9 with TRBJ2-6; possible D gene TRBD2, 5 bases. The germline V and J ends were trimmed by 0 bases and 0 bases, with 7 bases remaining between them. The CDR3 loop spans 16 amino acids. Germline V gene data show CDR1 as SGDLS and CDR2 as YYNGEE. The CDR3 bases are TGTGCCAGCAGCGTAGGGAGGACCTCTGGGGCCAACGTCCTGACTTTC. This encodes CASSVGRTSGANVLTF.

The chain combines TRBV7-8 with TRBJ2-1; TRBD2 matches 13 bases. The tail of the sequence fits TRBJ2-7 better, so the J call may be wrong. CDR1 and CDR2 from the germline V gene are SGHVS and FQNEAQ. The CDR3 sequence is 18 residues long. The CDR3 DNA reads as TGTGCCAGCAGCTTAGGGACTAGCGGGGGATCCTCCTACAATGAGCAGTACTTC. Residues: CASSLGTSGGSSYNEQYF.

V usage is TRBV9 and J usage is TRBJ2-2, with a tentative D call TRBD2 (6 bases). Germline values: CDR1 SGDLS, CDR2 YYNGEE. This CDR3 contains 15 residues. Trimming removed 0 bases at V and 4 bases at J, with 10 bases between. The CDR3 loop is CASSVVGGITGELFF. DNA for the CDR3: TGTGCCAGCAGCGTAGTTGGAGGGATCACCGGGGAGCTGTTTTTT.

The rearrangement links TRBV6-5 to TRBJ1-2; 7 bases align to TRBD1. The CDR3 loop spans 12 amino acids. With 5 bases clipped from V and 8 bases from J, the junction kept 5 bases outside the gene matches. Germline CDR1 and CDR2: MNHEY and SVGAGI. CDR3 region: CASSDRVRGYTF. CDR3 nucleotides: TGTGCCAGCAGTGACAGGGTTAGGGGCTACACCTTC.

The DNA for the CDR3 is TGTGCCAGCAGTGAAATAGGAAGGACCGAGCAGTACTTC. Translation: CASSEIGRTEQYF. The chain joins TRBV6-1 to TRBJ2-4, with D uncertain. The end of the DNA is better explained by TRBJ2-7, so the J call may be wrong. Germline V gene data show CDR1 as MNHNS and CDR2 as SASEGT. This CDR3 spans 13 amino acids.

The chain employs TRBV5-1 and TRBJ2-1; weak D call: TRBD1 (5 bases). The germline CDR1 and CDR2 sequences are SGHRS and YFSETQ. This CDR3 region has 14 residues. Trimming shortened V by 0 bases and J by 4 bases, and 8 bases separated the two germline ends. The CDR3 loop is CASSLGTSYNEQFF. CDR3 sequence (DNA): TGCGCCAGCAGCTTGGGGACAAGTTACAATGAGCAGTTCTTC.

This clonotype has just a few counts. The rearrangement links TRBV5-1 to TRBJ2-2, with 8 positions matching TRBD2. This CDR3 region has 16 residues. CDR1 is SGHRS and CDR2 is YFSETQ in the germline V gene. The V gene end was trimmed by 5 bases and the J gene end by 1 base; junction bases not matched to a gene: 7. CDR3 coding DNA: TGCGCCAGCAGTCAAAGCGGGGGCCGGAACACCGGGGAGCTGTTTTTT. Amino acid sequence: CASSQSGGRNTGELFF.

The chain recombines TRBV20-1 with TRBJ2-1, with a weak D call TRBD1 (6 bases). The CDR3 is made up of 14 amino acids. Trimming took 6 bases from V and 4 from J, leaving 16 bases between them. Germline V lookup: CDR1 DFQATT, CDR2 SNEGSKA (reference sequence). The CDR3 spells CSALGQLYYNEQFF. The CDR3 DNA reads TGCAGTGCCCTCGGACAGCTTTATTACAATGAGCAGTTCTTC.

This clonotype came up once. The chain links TRBV7-8 to TRBJ2-3; the D gene could be TRBD1 or TRBD2 (6 bases each). Germline values: CDR1 SGHVS, CDR2 FQNEAQ. The CDR3 loop spans 16 amino acids. V was cut by 5 bases and J by 2 bases, with 17 bases left in between. The CDR3 region is CASSEGGLLNTDTQYF. The CDR3 bases are TGTGCCAGCAGCGAGGGGGGACTCTTGAACACAGATACGCAGTATTTT.

This sequence joins TRBV2 and TRBJ1-5; TRBD1 matches at 12 bases. The CDR3 sequence is 14 residues long. Germline V gene lookup returns CDR1 SNHLY and CDR2 FYNNEI. Trimming removed 6 bases from V and 7 bases from J; junction bases left unmatched: 4. The CDR3 is CASRSGTGGQPQHF. The CDR3 DNA reads TGTGCCAGCAGATCCGGGACAGGGGGCCAGCCCCAGCATTTT.

V gene TRBV6-5 combines with J gene TRBJ1-1, with D tentatively TRBD1 (6 bases). The CDR3 contains 16 residues. Germline lookup yields CDR1 MNHEY and CDR2 SVGAGI. V shed 0 bases and J shed 1 base, with 12 bases lying between them. The CDR3 spells CASSYSGTGRNTEAFF. CDR3 nucleotide sequence: TGTGCCAGCAGTTACTCTGGAACAGGGCGGAACACTGAAGCTTTCTTT.

The V call is TRBV9, the J call TRBJ2-7; possible D gene TRBD2, 6 bases. Germline V gives CDR1 SGDLS, CDR2 YYNGEE. V lost 3 bases and J lost 6, with 19 bases in between. The CDR3 extends over 15 amino acids. Here the CDR3 DNA reads TGTGCCAGCAGCGCGGGGGTGGGGGTCTCAAGCGAGCAGTACTTC. Protein: CASSAGVGVSSEQYF.

This chain joins TRBV3-1 and TRBJ2-5, with D hard to call. The CDR3 is 14 amino acids. Looked up from germline, CDR1 is LGHDT and CDR2 is YNNKEL (reference sequence). V shed 0 bases and J shed 5 bases, with 10 bases lying between them. The CDR3 DNA reads as TGTGCCAGCAGCCAAGATTTAATTAGCGAGACCCAGTACTTC. It translates to CASSQDLISETQYF.